Sequencing of this T cell receptor beta chain was carried out in a study of T cells in Graves' hyperthyroidism and ophthalmopathy. Before ophthalmopathy appeared, progressors gave blood at initial hyperthyroidism diagnosis. PBMCs were obtained from under 13 ml fresh peripheral blood. J lost 12 bases, V lost 4 bases, and 6 bases had no gene match. Germline V gives CDR1 MNHNS, CDR2 SASEGT. The CDR3 is 12 amino acids. Researchers took RNA transcripts and amplified the TCR beta CDR3 regions from them. Using the HTBI primer set, a first-round RT-PCR was run on the TCR CDR3. TCRdb itself ran the multiplex PCR reads through MiXCR, one entry per CDR3 protein. The sample holds around 240,000 distinct CDR3 sequences, 13% to 15% seen once. This clonotype was detected many times. Its antigen is not known. Study-wide results and caveats: Among clonotypes expanded in thyroid above 0.001, most were also found in blood. Model predictions of ophthalmopathy came a median roughly 6.7 months before onset.

The J gene is TRBJ2-1, the V gene TRBV6-1; 7 bases are shared with TRBD1. The TCR was taken from a woman aged 40 to 50 with Graves' hyperthyroidism that later progressed to Graves' ophthalmopathy. Sequencing was done on a sample of blood. The CDR3 sequence is CASSGGTGVQFF. The DNA of the CDR3 is TGTGCCAGCAGTGGCGGCACAGGGGTGCAGTTCTTC.